Listed below are T cell receptor beta chains from one sample, sequenced in a study of cytomegalovirus exposure and HLA in healthy donors. Produced via immunoSEQ multiplex PCR; TCRdb's table is partial and in-frame only. The data show 150,000 to 200,000 clones, with 77% seen just once and approximately 2.4% held by the top ten. The sample comprised PBMCs. The receptors here all came from a woman between 40 and 55 years old in good health and CMV-seropositive. CDR3s include the opening cysteine and the closing phenylalanine or tryptophan. A D gene is named only where the DNA matches it firmly. The size field is filled for only some rows; it gives once, few, many or a size class.

J gene | D gene | V gene | clone size | CDR3 DNA | CDR3 protein
TRBJ1-1 | - | TRBV6-5 | - | TGTGCCAGCAGGTCATGGAACACTGAAGCTTTCTTT | CASRSWNTEAFF
TRBJ2-2 | - | TRBV25-1 | - | TGTGCCAGCAGTGACTTGACAGTAAACACCGGGGAGCTGTTTTTT | CASSDLTVNTGELFF
TRBJ1-1 | TRBD1 | TRBV19 | few | TGTGCCAGTGTACCCGGGACAGTGAGGAACACTGAAGCTTTCTTT | CASVPGTVRNTEAFF
TRBJ2-1 | TRBD2 | TRBV30 | - | TGTGCCTGGCACCGGGGGGGGGTTTACAATGAGCAGTTCTTC | CAWHRGGVYNEQFF
TRBJ1-1 | TRBD1 | TRBV15 | - | TGTGCCACCAGCGCAACCGGGACAGGGGACACTGAAGCTTTCTTT | CATSATGTGDTEAFF
TRBJ1-1 | - | TRBV4-2 | - | TGTGCCAGCAGCCAAGATAGAGTAAGCACTGAAGCTTTCTTT | CASSQDRVSTEAFF
TRBJ1-2 | - | TRBV5-1 | - | TGCGCCAGCAGCACCACGCAGGGTGTCGATGGCTACACCTTC | CASSTTQGVDGYTF
TRBJ2-7 | - | TRBV10-3 | - | TGTGCCATCAGTGAGGGGGGGTCCTACGAGCAGTACTTC | CAISEGGSYEQYF
TRBJ1-3 | TRBD1 | TRBV6-5 | - | TGTGCCAGCAGTGGATATCCCGGGACAGGGGCCACCATATATTTT | CASSGYPGTGATIYF
TRBJ1-1 | - | TRBV6-6 | - | TGTGCCAGCAGTTACACAGGGTGGGGGAACACTGAAGCTTTCTTT | CASSYTGWGNTEAFF
TRBJ2-5 | - | TRBV7-2 | - | TGTGCCAGCAGCTTTCTCTCCGTTGGAGCCCAAGAGACCCAGTACTTC | CASSFLSVGAQETQYF
TRBJ1-6 | - | TRBV4-3 | - | TGCGCCAGCAGCCAAGATTCCACTCCTAGCTCCTATAATTCACCCCTCCACTTT | CASSQDSTPSSYNSPLHF
TRBJ1-2 | - | TRBV5-4 | - | TGTGCCAGCAGCTTCGGACAGAGGAATAACTATGGCTACACCTTC | CASSFGQRNNYGYTF
TRBJ1-3 | - | TRBV30 | few | TGTGCCTGGAGTAAGGGGGCTGGAAACACCATATATTTT | CAWSKGAGNTIYF
TRBJ2-1 | TRBD2 | TRBV7-2 | - | TGTGCCAGCAGCTTAACTAGCGGGTTGTACAATGAGCAGTTCTTC | CASSLTSGLYNEQFF
TRBJ1-6 | - | TRBV6-6 | few | TGTGCCAGCAGTTACCCGCAGGGAAATAATTCACCCCTCCACTTT | CASSYPQGNNSPLHF
TRBJ1-6 | - | TRBV6-6 | - | TGTGCCAGCAGTTACTCGGGCTTGTATAATTCACCCCTCCACTTT | CASSYSGLYNSPLHF
TRBJ1-3 | - | TRBV7-9 | - | TGTGCCAGCAGCTTATCTGCGGGAAACACCATATATTTT | CASSLSAGNTIYF
TRBJ2-1 | TRBD2 | TRBV18 | - | TGTGCCAGCTCCCGAATGGTAGCGGGGACAACCTACAATGAGCAGTTCTTC | CASSRMVAGTTYNEQFF
TRBJ2-1 | - | TRBV21-1 | - | TGTGCCAGCAGCAAAGTTGGTCGCCGGGGAGCCCCTGAGCAGTTCTTC | CASSKVGRRGAPEQFF
TRBJ2-5 | TRBD2 | TRBV5-4 | - | TGTGCCAGCAGCTTTAGCGGGAGGGCCCGGGAGACCCAGTACTTC | CASSFSGRARETQYF
TRBJ2-2 | TRBD1 | TRBV10-1 | - | TGCGCCAGCAGTTGGGACAGGAACACCGGGGAGCTGTTTTTT | CASSWDRNTGELFF
TRBJ1-2 | TRBD1 | TRBV19 | - | TGTGCCAGTAGTATTCGCAGGGGGACAGCAAATAACTATGGCTACACCTTC | CASSIRRGTANNYGYTF
TRBJ2-6 | - | TRBV19 | - | TGTGCCAGTAGGAGTGGCTCTGGGGCCAACGTCCTGACTTTC | CASRSGSGANVLTF
TRBJ2-3 | TRBD2 | TRBV30 | - | TGTGCCTGGACTCTAGCGGGGCTGGAGACAGATACGCAGTATTTT | CAWTLAGLETDTQYF